This TCR beta chain was sequenced in a study of sequential checkpoint blockade in melanoma. In the study overall: Randomization was 1:1 between first-line nivolumab→ipilimumab and ipilimumab→nivolumab. Each arm's sequence ended with maintenance nivolumab.

Germline V gene lookup returns CDR1 MNHEY and CDR2 SVGAGI. V was pared by 2 bases and J by 4 bases, with 6 bases between. The CDR3 runs 13 residues. Repertoires were generated with immunoSEQ multiplex PCR, while TCRdb's copy carries only in-frame clones and drops some. This sample has about 12,000 clones, with 82% found just once. Treatment in this sample: randomized to nivolumab then ipilimumab (arm A) or the reverse (arm B). Patients had received no earlier DNA-damaging chemotherapy. Live CD3+CD8+ CD19− CD56− cells were sorted from PBMCs. This chain links TRBV6-5 with TRBJ2-1; D remains ambiguous. The receptor's source is a human donor with melanoma. Sample: CD8+ T cells sorted from blood (inferred from file names), taken from a patient given nivolumab and ipilimumab in sequence. The CDR3 nucleotides read TGTGCCAGCAGTTACACGGTTTACAATGAGCAGTTCTTC. Translated: CASSYTVYNEQFF.